The entry below describes one T cell receptor beta chain. Its antigen is as yet unknown. This sample stems from a study of STAT5B mutations in CD4+ large granular lymphocyte leukemia. Across the study: Among healthy donors, a particular HLA allele went with more CDR3 'QG' motifs.

This was a survey-level run. As handled by the study authors: Productive clonotypes were detectable down to 2.59 x 10-5 frequency. Sequencing was performed with immunoSEQ multiplex PCR; in TCRdb, only in-frame clones are kept and a portion is missing. That table furnishes V, J and clone size, whereas the DNA furnished D and trimming. Of about 38,000 clones in the sample, about 80% were seen once. Overall study findings and caveats: Main leukemic clonotypes were patient-specific, but roughly 23% appeared at low frequency elsewhere.

The sequence derives from a human donor in good health. Material for sequencing was CD4+ T cells from blood buffy coats.

In DNA form, the CDR3 reads TGTGCCAGCAGCCCCGGACAGGGGGTAGAGACTGAAGCTTTCTTT. Translated, it gives CASSPGQGVETEAFF. This chain joins TRBV5-4 and TRBJ1-1; TRBD1 aligns across 10 bases. The V gene end was trimmed by 4 bases and the J gene end by 5 bases; junction bases not matched to a gene: 8. Germline values: CDR1 SGHNT, CDR2 YYREEE (reference sequence). The length of the CDR3 is 15 residues.